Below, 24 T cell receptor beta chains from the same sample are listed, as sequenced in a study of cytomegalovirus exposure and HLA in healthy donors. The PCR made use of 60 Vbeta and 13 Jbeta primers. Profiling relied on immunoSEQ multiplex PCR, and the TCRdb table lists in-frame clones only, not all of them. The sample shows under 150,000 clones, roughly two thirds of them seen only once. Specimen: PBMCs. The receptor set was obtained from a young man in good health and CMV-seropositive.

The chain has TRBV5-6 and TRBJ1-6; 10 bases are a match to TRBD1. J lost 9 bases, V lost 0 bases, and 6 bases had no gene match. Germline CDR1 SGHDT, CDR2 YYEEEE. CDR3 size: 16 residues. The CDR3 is CASSLVGTGDGSPLHF. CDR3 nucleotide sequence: TGTGCCAGCAGCTTGGTCGGGACAGGGGATGGTTCACCCCTCCACTTT.

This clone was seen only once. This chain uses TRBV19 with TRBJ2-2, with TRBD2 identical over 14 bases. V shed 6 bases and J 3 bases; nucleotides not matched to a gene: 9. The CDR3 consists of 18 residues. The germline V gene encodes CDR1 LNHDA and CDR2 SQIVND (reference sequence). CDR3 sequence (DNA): TGTGCCAGTAGCATCCGGACTAGCGGGAGGTCAGACACCGGGGAGCTGTTTTTT. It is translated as CASSIRTSGRSDTGELFF.

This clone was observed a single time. The chain's CDR3 is CSVAGETQYF. The CDR3, as DNA: TGCAGCGTTGCCGGAGAGACCCAGTACTTC. This chain uses TRBV29-1 with TRBJ2-5; D is unresolved. CDR1 and CDR2 (germline): SQVTM, ANQGSEA. V was trimmed by 4 bases and J by 4 bases, leaving 4 bases between them. CDR3 length: 10 amino acids.

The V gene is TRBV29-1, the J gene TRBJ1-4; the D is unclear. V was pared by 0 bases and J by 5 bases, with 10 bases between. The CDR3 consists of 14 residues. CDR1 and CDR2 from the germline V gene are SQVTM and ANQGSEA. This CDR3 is CSVEEQRGNEKLFF. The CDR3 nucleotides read TGCAGCGTTGAAGAGCAGCGGGGAAATGAAAAACTGTTTTTT.

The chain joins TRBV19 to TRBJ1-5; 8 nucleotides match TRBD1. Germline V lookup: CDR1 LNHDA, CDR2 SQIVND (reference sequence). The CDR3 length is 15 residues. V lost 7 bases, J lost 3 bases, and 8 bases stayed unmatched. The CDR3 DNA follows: TGTGCCAGTATGGGGACAGGAGGGGACAATCAGCCCCAGCATTTT. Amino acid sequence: CASMGTGGDNQPQHF.

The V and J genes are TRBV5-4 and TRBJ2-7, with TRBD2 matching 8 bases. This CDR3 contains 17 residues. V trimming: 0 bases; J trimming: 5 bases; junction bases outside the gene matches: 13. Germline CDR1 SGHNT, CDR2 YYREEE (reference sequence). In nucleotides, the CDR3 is TGTGCCAGCAGCTTGGGAACTACTAGCGGCCTCGGGGACGAGCAGTACTTC. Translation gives CASSLGTTSGLGDEQYF. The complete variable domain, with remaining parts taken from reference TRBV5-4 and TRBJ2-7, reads ETGVTQSPTHLIKTRGQQVTLRCSSQSGHNTVSWYQQALGQGPQFIFQYYREEENGRGNFPPRFSGLQFPNYSSELNVNALELDDSALYLCASSLGTTSGLGDEQYFGPGTRLTVT.

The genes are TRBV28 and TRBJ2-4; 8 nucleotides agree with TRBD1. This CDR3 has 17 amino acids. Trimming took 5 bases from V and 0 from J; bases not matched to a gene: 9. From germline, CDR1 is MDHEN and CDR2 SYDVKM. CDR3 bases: TGTGCCAGCAGTCCAAGACAGGGGAACGTAGCCAAAAACATTCAGTACTTC. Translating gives CASSPRQGNVAKNIQYF.

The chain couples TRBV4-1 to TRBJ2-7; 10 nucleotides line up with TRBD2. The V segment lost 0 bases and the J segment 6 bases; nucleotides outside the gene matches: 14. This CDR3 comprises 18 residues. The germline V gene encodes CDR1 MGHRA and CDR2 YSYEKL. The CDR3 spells CASSQDVPKSGRDREQYF. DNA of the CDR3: TGCGCCAGCAGCCAAGATGTCCCTAAGAGCGGGAGGGATCGCGAGCAGTACTTC.

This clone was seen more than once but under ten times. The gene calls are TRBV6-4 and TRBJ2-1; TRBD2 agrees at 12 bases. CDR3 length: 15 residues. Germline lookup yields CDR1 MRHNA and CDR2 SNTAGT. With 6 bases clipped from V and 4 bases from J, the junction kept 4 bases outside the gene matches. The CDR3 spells CASSETSGSYNEQFF. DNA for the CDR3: TGTGCCAGCAGCGAGACTAGCGGGAGTTACAATGAGCAGTTCTTC.

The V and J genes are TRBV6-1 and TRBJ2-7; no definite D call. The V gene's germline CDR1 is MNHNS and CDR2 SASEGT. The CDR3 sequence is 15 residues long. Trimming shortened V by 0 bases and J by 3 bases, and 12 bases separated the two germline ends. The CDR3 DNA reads TGTGCCAGCAGTGAAGCGCTTGGCAGAAACTACGAGCAGTACTTC. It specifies CASSEALGRNYEQYF.

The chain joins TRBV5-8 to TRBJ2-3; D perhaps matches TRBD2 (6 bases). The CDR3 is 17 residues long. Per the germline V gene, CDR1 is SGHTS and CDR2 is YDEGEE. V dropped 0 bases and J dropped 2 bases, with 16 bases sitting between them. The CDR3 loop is CASSLDFAGWPTDTQYF. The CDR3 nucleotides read TGTGCCAGCAGCTTGGATTTTGCGGGGTGGCCCACAGATACGCAGTATTTT.

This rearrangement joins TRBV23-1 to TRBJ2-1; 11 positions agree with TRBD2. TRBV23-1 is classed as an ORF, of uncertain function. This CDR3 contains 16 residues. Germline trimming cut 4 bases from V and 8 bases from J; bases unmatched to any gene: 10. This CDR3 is CASSPRTTSGSHEQFF. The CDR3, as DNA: TGCGCCAGCAGTCCCCGGACAACTAGCGGGAGCCATGAGCAGTTCTTC.

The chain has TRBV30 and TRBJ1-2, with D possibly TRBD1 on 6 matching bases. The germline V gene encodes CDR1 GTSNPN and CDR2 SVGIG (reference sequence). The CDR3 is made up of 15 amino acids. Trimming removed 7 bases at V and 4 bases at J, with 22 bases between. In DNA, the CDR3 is TGTGCCTCCTTGCGCATGGGGGCGCCCAGCTATGGCTACACCTTC. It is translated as CASLRMGAPSYGYTF.

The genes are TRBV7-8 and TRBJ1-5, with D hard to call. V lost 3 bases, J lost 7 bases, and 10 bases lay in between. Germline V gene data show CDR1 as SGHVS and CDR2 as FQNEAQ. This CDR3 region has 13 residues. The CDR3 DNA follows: TGTGCCAGCAGCTTGGTCGAGGGACAGCCCCAGCATTTT. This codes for CASSLVEGQPQHF.

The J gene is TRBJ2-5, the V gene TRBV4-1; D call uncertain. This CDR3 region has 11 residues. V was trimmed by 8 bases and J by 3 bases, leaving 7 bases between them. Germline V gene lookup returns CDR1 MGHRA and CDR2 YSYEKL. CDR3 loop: CASSSEETQYF. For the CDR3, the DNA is TGCGCCAGCTCCTCAGAAGAGACCCAGTACTTC.

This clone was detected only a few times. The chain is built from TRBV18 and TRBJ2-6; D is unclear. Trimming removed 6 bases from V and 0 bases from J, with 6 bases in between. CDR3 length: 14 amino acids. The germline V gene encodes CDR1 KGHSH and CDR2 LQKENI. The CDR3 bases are TGTGCCAGCTCGGGCGTCTCTGGGGCCAACGTCCTGACTTTC. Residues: CASSGVSGANVLTF.

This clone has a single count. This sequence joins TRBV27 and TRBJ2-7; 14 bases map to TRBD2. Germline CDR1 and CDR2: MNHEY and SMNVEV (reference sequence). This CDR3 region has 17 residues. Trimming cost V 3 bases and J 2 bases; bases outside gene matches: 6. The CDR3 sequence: CASSFLGLAGEAYEQYF. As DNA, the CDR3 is TGTGCCAGCAGTTTCTTGGGACTAGCGGGAGAAGCCTACGAGCAGTACTTC.

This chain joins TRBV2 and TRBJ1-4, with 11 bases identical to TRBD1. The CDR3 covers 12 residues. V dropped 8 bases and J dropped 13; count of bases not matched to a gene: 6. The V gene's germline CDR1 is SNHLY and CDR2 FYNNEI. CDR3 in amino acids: CASGTGGYVLFF. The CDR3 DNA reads TGTGCCAGCGGGACAGGGGGTTATGTACTGTTTTTT.

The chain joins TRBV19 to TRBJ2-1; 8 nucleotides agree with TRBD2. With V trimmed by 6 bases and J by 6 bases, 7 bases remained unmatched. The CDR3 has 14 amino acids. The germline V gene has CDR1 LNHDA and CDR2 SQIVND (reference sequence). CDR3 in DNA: TGTGCCAGTAGCCCTAGCGGGTTTAGCAATGAGCAGTTCTTC. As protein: CASSPSGFSNEQFF. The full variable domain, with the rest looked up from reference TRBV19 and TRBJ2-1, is DGGITQSPKYLFRKEGQNVTLSCEQNLNHDAMYWYRQDPGQGLRLIYYSQIVNDFQKGDIAEGYSVSREKKESFPLTVTSAQKNPTAFYLCASSPSGFSNEQFFGPGTRLTVL.

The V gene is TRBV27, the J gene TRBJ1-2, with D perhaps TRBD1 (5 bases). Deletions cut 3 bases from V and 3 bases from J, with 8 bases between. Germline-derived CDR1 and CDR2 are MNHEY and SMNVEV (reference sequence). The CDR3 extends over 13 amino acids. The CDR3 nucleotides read TGTGCCAGCAGTTTTCAGGGCGACTATGGCTACACCTTC. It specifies CASSFQGDYGYTF.

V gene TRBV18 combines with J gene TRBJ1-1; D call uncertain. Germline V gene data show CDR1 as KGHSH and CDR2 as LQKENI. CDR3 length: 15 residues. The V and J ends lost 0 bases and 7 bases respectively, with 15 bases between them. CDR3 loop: CASSPPDVEGGEAFF. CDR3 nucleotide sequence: TGTGCCAGCTCACCACCAGATGTGGAGGGAGGTGAAGCTTTCTTT.

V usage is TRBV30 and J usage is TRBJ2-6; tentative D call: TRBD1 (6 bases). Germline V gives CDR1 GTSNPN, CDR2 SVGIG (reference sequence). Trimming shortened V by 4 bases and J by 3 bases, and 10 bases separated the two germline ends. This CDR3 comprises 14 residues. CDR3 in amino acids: CAWNTGIGANVLTF. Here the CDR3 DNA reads TGTGCCTGGAACACAGGGATTGGGGCCAACGTCCTGACTTTC. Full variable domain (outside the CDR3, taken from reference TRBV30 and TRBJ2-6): SQTIHQWPATLVQPVGSPLSLECTVEGTSNPNLYWYRQAAGRGLQLLFYSVGIGQISSEVPQNLSASRPQDRQFILSSKKLLLSDSGFYLCAWNTGIGANVLTFGAGSRLTVL.

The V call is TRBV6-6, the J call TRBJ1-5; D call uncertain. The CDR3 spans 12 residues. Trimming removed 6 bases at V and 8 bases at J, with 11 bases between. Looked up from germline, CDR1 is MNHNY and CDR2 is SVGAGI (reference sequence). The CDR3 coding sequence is TGTGCCAGCAGCCCCCCGGGAAAGCCCCAGCATTTT. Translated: CASSPPGKPQHF.

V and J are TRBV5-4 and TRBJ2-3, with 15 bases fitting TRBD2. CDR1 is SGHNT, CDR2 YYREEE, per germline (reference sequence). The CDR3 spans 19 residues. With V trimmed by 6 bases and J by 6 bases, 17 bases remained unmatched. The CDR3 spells CASKNPTGGLAGGHDTQYF. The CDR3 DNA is TGTGCCAGCAAGAACCCGACAGGGGGACTAGCGGGAGGTCATGATACGCAGTATTTT.